This T cell receptor beta chain was recorded in a study of cytomegalovirus exposure and HLA in healthy donors. Points from the study as a whole: Later analysis showed TCR association rates varying by HLA locus, highest for DRB1 and lowest for HLA-C. From TCR beta sequences, most subjects' HLA-A and HLA-B alleles were reportedly predicted accurately.

Only a few counts were recorded for this clone. Its antigen is not known. The PCR made use of 60 Vbeta and 13 Jbeta primers. The table came from immunoSEQ multiplex PCR; TCRdb's copy has only in-frame clones and leaves some out. Altogether tens of thousands of clones are present, roughly 70% being singletons, with the ten largest covering about 4.7%. Sequencing used PBMCs. This receptor was obtained from a woman aged 45 to 65 in good health and CMV-seronegative.

The CDR3 loop reads CASSFLQGGYYEQYF. The CDR3 DNA is TGCGCCAGCAGCTTCCTACAGGGGGGGTACTACGAGCAGTACTTC. The chain recombines TRBV5-1 with TRBJ2-7; weak D call: TRBD1 (8 bases). V lost 2 bases, J lost 3 bases, and 15 bases lay in between. Germline lookup yields CDR1 SGHRS and CDR2 YFSETQ. The CDR3 extends over 15 amino acids.